Reported below is one TCR beta chain. The antigen is unknown. The PCR ran on 60 Vbeta and 13 Jbeta primers. Using immunoSEQ multiplex PCR, the repertoire was profiled, and TCRdb retains in-frame clones only, with some absent. The table has nearly 200,000 clones, around 87% seen once. The V end was cut by 6 bases, the J end by 2 bases, with 17 bases between. Germline CDR1 is SGHRS and CDR2 is YFSETQ. CDR3 length: 15 amino acids. These data are taken from a study of cytomegalovirus exposure and HLA in healthy donors. Findings and limits, study-wide: In an earlier analysis, most TCR beta V segments were productive about 90% or about 30% of the time. When a later analysis was performed, an Asian-associated ancestry cluster reportedly had fewer N-insertions than the roughly 640-donor mean. Highly shared variants forming one cluster were likely a sequencing artifact. There were over 150 TCR beta chains listed as cytomegalovirus-associated.

The chain recombines TRBV5-1 with TRBJ1-1; D gene uncertain. Input material: PBMCs. The sequence was collected from a man aged 25-40 years in good health and CMV-seronegative. The CDR3 nucleotides are TGCGCCAGCACGTCCACCCCGGGAGTCAACACTGAAGCTTTCTTT. It is translated as CASTSTPGVNTEAFF.